The next 2 T cell receptor beta chains were all read from a single sample in a study of T cell clonality in common variable immunodeficiency. Assay: immunoSEQ multiplex PCR; the TCRdb copy retains only in-frame clones and omits some. Altogether 80,000 or so clones were found in the sample, and no singletons occur. The sample taken for sequencing was peripheral blood mononuclear cells. Receptors were obtained from a person between 18 and 75 years old in good health.

This clone was counted many times. The read gets to within 3 residues of the CDR3 end, and the germline J gene fills in the rest. This chain connects TRBV6-1 to TRBJ2-2; D is unclear. This CDR3 region has 15 residues. Per the germline V gene, CDR1 is MNHNS and CDR2 is SASEGT. Trimming took 3 bases from V and 5 from J, leaving 13 bases between them. Incomplete CDR3 DNA: TGTGCCAGCAGTGATTCGGTCCGTGGTACCGGGGAG. The encoded protein is CASSDSVRGTGE. The whole CDR3 region reads CASSDSVRGTGELFF.

This clone appeared many times. The read ends 3 residues early relative to the CDR3; the germline J gene fills the gap. V is TRBV20-1 and J is TRBJ2-3; 8 bases line up with TRBD2. The CDR3 consists of 13 residues. Per the germline V gene, CDR1 is DFQATT and CDR2 is SNEGSKA (reference sequence). With 6 bases clipped from V and 4 bases from J, the junction kept 6 bases outside the gene matches. The sequenced part of the CDR3 DNA is TGCAGTGCCCTTGGACTAGCCCCAGATACG. Protein: CSALGLAPDT. The complete CDR3 protein is CSALGLAPDTQYF.